What follows is one TCR beta chain and its context. This record comes from a study of early T cells in non-severe SARS-CoV-2 infection. Researchers tagged individual cDNA molecules with unique molecular identifiers. In TCRdb, the 5' RACE reads were re-called with MiXCR into one record per CDR3 protein. The data contain fewer than 45,000 distinct CDR3 sequences, about 9.3% of them singletons. The germline gives CDR1 SGHVS, CDR2 FQNEAQ. J was trimmed by 4 bases and V by 6 bases; bases with no gene match: 8. The CDR3 runs 14 residues. Sequencing was performed on whole blood. The sequence derives from an adult who was a healthcare worker with PCR-confirmed SARS-CoV-2 infection or an uninfected control (not recorded which). V is TRBV7-8 and J is TRBJ1-2, with 7 positions matching TRBD1. The CDR3 sequence is CASSQRRQGYGYTF. The DNA of the CDR3 is TGTGCCAGCAGTCAGAGAAGACAGGGCTATGGCTACACCTTC.